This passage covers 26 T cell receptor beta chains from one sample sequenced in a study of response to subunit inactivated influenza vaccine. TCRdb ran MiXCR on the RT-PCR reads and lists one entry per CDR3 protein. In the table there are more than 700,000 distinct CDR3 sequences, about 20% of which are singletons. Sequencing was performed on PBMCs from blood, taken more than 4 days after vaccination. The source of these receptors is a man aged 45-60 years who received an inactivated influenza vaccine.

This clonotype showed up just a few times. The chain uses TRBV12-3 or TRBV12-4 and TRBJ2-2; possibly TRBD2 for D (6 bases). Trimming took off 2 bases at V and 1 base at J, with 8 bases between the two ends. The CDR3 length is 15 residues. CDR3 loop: CASSLYGGNTGELFF. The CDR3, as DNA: TGTGCCAGCAGTTTATACGGGGGGAACACCGGGGAGCTGTTTTTT.

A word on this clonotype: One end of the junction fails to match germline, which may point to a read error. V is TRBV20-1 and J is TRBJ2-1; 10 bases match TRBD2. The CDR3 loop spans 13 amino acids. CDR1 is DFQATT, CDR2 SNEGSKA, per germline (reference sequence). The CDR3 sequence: CSASPAGGLERFF. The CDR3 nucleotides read TGCAGTGCTAGCCCAGCGGGAGGGCTTGAGCGGTTCTTC.

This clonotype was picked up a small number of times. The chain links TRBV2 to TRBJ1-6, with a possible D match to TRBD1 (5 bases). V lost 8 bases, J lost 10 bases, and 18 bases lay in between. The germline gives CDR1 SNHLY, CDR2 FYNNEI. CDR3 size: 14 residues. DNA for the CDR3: TGTGCCAGCGCGGGACTGGCCTCGGTGTCACCCCTCCACTTT. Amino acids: CASAGLASVSPLHF.

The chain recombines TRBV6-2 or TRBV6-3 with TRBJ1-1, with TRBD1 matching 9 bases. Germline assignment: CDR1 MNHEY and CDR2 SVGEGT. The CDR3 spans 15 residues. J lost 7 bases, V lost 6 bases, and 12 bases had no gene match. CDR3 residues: CASRAGQGVNGEAFF. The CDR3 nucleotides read TGTGCCAGCAGGGCGGGACAGGGCGTGAACGGTGAAGCTTTCTTT.

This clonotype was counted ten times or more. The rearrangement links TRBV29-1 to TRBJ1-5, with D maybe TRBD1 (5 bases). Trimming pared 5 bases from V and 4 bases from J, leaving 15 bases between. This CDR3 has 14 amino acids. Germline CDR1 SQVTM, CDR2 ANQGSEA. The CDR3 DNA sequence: TGCAGCGTTTCGGTCGAGGGGAGAAATCAGCCCCAGCATTTT. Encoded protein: CSVSVEGRNQPQHF.

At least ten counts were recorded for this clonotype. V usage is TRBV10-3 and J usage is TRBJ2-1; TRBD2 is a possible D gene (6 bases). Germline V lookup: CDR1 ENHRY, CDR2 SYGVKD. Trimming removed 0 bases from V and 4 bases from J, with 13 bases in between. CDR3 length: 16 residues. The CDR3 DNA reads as TGTGCCATCAGTGAGTCCGACGGGAGCGTGTACAATGAGCAGTTCTTC. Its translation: CAISESDGSVYNEQFF.

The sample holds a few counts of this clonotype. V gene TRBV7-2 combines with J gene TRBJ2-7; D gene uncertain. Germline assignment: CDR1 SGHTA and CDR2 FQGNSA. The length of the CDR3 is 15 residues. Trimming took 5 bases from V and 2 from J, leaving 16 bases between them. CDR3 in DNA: TGTGCCAGCAGCCTACGATCGACCATCCCCTACGAGCAGTACTTC. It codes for CASSLRSTIPYEQYF.

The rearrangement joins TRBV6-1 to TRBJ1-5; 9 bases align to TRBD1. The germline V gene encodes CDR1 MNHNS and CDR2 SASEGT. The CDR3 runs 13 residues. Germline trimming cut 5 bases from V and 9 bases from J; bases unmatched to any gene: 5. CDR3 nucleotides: TGTGCCAGCAGTCAAGACAGGGGGAGGCCCCAGCATTTT. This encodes CASSQDRGRPQHF.

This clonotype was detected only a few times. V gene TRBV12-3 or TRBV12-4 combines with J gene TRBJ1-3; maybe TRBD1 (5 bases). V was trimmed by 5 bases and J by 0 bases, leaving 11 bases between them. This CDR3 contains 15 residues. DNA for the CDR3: TGTGCCAGCAGTCCCGACAGTATCTCTGGAAACACCATATATTTT. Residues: CASSPDSISGNTIYF.

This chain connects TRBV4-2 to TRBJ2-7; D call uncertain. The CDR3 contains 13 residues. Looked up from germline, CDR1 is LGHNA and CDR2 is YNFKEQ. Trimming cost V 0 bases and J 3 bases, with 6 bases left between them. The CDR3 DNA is TGTGCCAGCAGCCAAGAGGCCTTCTACGAGCAGTACTTC. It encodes CASSQEAFYEQYF.

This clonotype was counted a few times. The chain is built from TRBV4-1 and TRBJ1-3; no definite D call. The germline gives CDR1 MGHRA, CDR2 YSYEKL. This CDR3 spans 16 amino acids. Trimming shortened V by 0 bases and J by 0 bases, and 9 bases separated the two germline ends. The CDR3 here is CASSQDRTASGNTIYF. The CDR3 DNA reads TGCGCCAGCAGCCAAGATCGCACAGCCTCTGGAAACACCATATATTTT.

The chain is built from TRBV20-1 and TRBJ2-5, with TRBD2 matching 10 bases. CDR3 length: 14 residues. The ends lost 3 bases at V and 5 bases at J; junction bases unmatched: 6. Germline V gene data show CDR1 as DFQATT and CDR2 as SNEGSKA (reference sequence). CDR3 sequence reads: CSASSGGAGETQYF. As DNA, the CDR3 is TGCAGTGCTAGCAGCGGGGGGGCCGGGGAGACCCAGTACTTC.

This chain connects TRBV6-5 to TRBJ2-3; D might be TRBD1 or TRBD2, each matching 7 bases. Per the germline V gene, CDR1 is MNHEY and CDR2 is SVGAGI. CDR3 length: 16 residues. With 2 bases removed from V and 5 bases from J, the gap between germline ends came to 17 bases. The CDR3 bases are TGTGCCAGCAGTTACCCAGGGGGGGGCTCGGGAGATACGCAGTATTTT. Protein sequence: CASSYPGGGSGDTQYF.

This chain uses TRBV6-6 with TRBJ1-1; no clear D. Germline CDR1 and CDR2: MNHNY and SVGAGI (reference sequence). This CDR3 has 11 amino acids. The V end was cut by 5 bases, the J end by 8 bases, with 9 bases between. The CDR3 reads CASSQMTEAFF. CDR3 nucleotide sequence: TGTGCCAGCAGTCAAATGACAGAAGCTTTCTTT.

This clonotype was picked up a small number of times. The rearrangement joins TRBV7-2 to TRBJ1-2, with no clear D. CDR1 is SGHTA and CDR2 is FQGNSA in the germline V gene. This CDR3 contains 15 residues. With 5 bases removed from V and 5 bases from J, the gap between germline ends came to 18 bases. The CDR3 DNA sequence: TGTGCCAGCAGCCCACAGCATCAGGTCCCATATGGCTACACCTTC. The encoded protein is CASSPQHQVPYGYTF. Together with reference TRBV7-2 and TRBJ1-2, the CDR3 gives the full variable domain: GAGVSQSPSNKVTEKGKDVELRCDPISGHTALYWYRQSLGQGLEFLIYFQGNSAPDKSGLPSDRFSAERTGGSVSTLTIQRTQQEDSAVYLCASSPQHQVPYGYTFGSGTRLTVV.

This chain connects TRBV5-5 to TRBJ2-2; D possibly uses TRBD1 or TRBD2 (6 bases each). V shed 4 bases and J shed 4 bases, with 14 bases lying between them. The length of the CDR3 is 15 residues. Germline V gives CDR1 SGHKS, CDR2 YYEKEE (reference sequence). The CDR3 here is CASSRGPSPTGELFF. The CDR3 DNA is TGTGCCAGCAGCCGGGGGCCTAGCCCCACCGGGGAGCTGTTTTTT. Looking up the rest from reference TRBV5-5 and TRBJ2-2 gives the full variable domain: DAGVTQSPTHLIKTRGQQVTLRCSPISGHKSVSWYQQVLGQGPQFIFQYYEKEERGRGNFPDRFSARQFPNYSSELNVNALLLGDSALYLCASSRGPSPTGELFFGEGSRLTVL.

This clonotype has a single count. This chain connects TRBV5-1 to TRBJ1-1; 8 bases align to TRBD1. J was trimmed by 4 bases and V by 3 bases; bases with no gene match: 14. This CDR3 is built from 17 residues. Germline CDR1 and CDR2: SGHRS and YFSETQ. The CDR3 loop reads CASSSRFNRGIVTEAFF. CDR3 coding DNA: TGCGCCAGCAGCTCCCGATTTAACAGGGGGATTGTCACTGAAGCTTTCTTT.

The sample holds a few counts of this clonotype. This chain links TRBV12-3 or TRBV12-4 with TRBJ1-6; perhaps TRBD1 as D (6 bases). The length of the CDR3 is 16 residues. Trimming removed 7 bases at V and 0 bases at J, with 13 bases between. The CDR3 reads CASTRGGSSYNSPLHF. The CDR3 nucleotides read TGTGCCAGCACCCGAGGGGGGAGCTCCTATAATTCACCCCTCCACTTT.

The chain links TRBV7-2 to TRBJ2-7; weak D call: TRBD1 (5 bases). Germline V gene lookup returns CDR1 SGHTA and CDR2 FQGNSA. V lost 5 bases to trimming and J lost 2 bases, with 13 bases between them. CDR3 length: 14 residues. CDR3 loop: CASSPSWGPYEQYF. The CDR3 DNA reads TGTGCCAGCAGCCCCTCGTGGGGCCCCTACGAGCAGTACTTC. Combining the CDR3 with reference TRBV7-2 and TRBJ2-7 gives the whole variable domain GAGVSQSPSNKVTEKGKDVELRCDPISGHTALYWYRQSLGQGLEFLIYFQGNSAPDKSGLPSDRFSAERTGGSVSTLTIQRTQQEDSAVYLCASSPSWGPYEQYFGPGTRLTVT.

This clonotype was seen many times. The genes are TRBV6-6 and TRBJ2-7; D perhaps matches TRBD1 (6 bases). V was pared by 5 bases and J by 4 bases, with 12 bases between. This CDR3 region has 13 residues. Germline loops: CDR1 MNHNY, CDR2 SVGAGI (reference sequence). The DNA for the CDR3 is TGTGCCAGCAGTCCCAGGGGCGGTTACGAGCAGTACTTC. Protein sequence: CASSPRGGYEQYF.

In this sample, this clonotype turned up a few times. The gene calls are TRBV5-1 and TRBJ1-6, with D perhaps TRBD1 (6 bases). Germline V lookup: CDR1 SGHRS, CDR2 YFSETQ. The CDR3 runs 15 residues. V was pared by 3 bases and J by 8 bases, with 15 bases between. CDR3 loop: CASSWLQGGDSPLHF. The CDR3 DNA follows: TGCGCCAGCAGCTGGTTACAGGGAGGGGATTCACCCCTCCACTTT. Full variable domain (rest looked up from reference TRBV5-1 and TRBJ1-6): KAGVTQTPRYLIKTRGQQVTLSCSPISGHRSVSWYQQTPGQGLQFLFEYFSETQRNKGNFPGRFSGRQFSNSRSEMNVSTLELGDSALYLCASSWLQGGDSPLHFGNGTRLTVT.

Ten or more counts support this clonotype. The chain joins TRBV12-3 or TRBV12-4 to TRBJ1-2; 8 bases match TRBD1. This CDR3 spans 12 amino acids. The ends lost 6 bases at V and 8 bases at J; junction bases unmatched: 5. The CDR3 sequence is CASRITGGGYTF. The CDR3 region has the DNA TGTGCCAGCAGAATTACAGGGGGAGGCTACACCTTC.

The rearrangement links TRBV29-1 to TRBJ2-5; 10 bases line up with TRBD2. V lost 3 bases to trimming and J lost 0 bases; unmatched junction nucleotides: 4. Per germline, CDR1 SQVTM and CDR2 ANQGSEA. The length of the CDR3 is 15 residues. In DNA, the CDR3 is TGCAGCGTTGAGGGGCTAGCGGGAGACCAAGAGACCCAGTACTTC. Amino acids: CSVEGLAGDQETQYF.

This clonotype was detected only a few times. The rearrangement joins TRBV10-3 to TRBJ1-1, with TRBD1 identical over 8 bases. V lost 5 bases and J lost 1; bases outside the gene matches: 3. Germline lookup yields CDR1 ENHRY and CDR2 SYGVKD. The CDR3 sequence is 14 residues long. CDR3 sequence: CAISYGQGNTEAFF. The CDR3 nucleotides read TGTGCCATCAGTTATGGACAGGGGAACACTGAAGCTTTCTTT.

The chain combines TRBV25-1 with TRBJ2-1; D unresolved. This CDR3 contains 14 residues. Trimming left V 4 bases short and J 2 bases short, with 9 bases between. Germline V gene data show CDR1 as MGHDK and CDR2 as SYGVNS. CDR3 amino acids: CASSGDGTYNEQFF. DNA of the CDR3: TGTGCCAGCAGTGGGGATGGGACCTACAATGAGCAGTTCTTC.

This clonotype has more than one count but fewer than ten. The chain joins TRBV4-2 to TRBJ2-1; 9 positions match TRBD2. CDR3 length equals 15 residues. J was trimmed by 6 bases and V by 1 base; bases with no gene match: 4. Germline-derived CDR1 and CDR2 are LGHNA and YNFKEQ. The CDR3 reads CASSQGGLASNEQFF. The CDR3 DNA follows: TGTGCCAGCAGCCAAGGGGGACTAGCAAGCAATGAGCAGTTCTTC.